These 18 T cell receptor beta chains came from one sample sequenced in a study of blood T cell repertoires in COVID-19. Generated by immunoSEQ multiplex PCR, the TCRdb table keeps only in-frame clones and is missing some. Here the sample spans 150,000 to 200,000 clones, over 70% being singletons. Sequenced material: PBMCs or T cells enriched from blood (not recorded which). Every receptor here comes from a man between 45 and 60 years old who had recovered from COVID-19.

This clone has just one count. The chain recombines TRBV10-2 with TRBJ1-2; D unresolved. V dropped 4 bases and J dropped 1 base, with 7 bases sitting between them. The CDR3 has 13 residues. Germline values: CDR1 WSHSY, CDR2 SAAADI. CDR3 sequence: CASSARGNYGYTF. CDR3 sequence (DNA): TGCGCCAGCAGTGCTCGGGGTAACTATGGCTACACCTTC.

This chain links TRBV24-1 with TRBJ2-5, with D perhaps matching TRBD2 (6 bases). CDR1 is KGHDR and CDR2 is SFDVKD in the germline V gene. Trimming took off 10 bases at V and 3 bases at J, with 14 bases between the two ends. CDR3 size: 13 residues. The CDR3 region is CATRGLMEETQYF. CDR3 coding DNA: TGTGCCACTAGGGGACTGATGGAAGAGACCCAGTACTTC.

This clone was picked up one time. The genes are TRBV6-5 and TRBJ1-5; the match to TRBD1 covers 8 bases. The CDR3 sequence is 15 residues long. Trimming cost V 7 bases and J 5 bases; bases outside gene matches: 10. CDR1 MNHEY and CDR2 SVGAGI come from the germline V gene. This CDR3 is CASNLGQGGDQPQHF. The CDR3 DNA is TGTGCCAGCAACTTAGGACAGGGAGGGGATCAGCCCCAGCATTTT.

V and J are TRBV7-6 and TRBJ2-2, with 8 bases that match TRBD2. This CDR3 has 18 amino acids. The V gene's germline CDR1 is SGHVS and CDR2 FNYEAQ. V dropped 1 base and J dropped 6; count of bases not matched to a gene: 13. CDR3 in DNA: TGTGCCAGCAGCTTAGAACCAATAAGGACTAGCTCCCCCGGGGAGCTGTTTTTT. This codes for CASSLEPIRTSSPGELFF.

The V call is TRBV28, the J call TRBJ2-7, with D maybe TRBD1 (6 bases). The V end lost 7 bases, the J end lost 0 bases, and 13 bases lay between the germline ends. CDR3 length equals 14 residues. From germline, CDR1 is MDHEN and CDR2 SYDVKM. CDR3 DNA sequence: TGTGCCAGCAACGACAGGCCGAGCTCCTACGAGCAGTACTTC. Its protein product is CASNDRPSSYEQYF. The full variable domain, rest sourced from reference TRBV28 and TRBJ2-7, is DVKVTQSSRYLVKRTGEKVFLECVQDMDHENMFWYRQDPGLGLRLIYFSYDVKMKEKGDIPEGYSVSREKKERFSLILESASTNQTSMYLCASNDRPSSYEQYFGPGTRLTVT.

The chain uses TRBV19 and TRBJ2-5; possible D gene TRBD1, 5 bases. Trimming left V 7 bases short and J 5 bases short, with 14 bases between. The germline V gene has CDR1 LNHDA and CDR2 SQIVND (reference sequence). The CDR3 loop spans 13 amino acids. The CDR3 sequence is CASNGDSLETQYF. CDR3 sequence (DNA): TGTGCCAGTAATGGTGACAGTCTGGAGACCCAGTACTTC. Full variable domain (rest looked up from reference TRBV19 and TRBJ2-5): DGGITQSPKYLFRKEGQNVTLSCEQNLNHDAMYWYRQDPGQGLRLIYYSQIVNDFQKGDIAEGYSVSREKKESFPLTVTSAQKNPTAFYLCASNGDSLETQYFGPGTRLLVL.

This clone has a single count. Here the CDR3 DNA reads TGTGCCAGTAGAGACAGCCCGAACACTGAAGCTTTCTTT. It yields the protein CASRDSPNTEAFF. V and J are TRBV19 and TRBJ1-1, with D possibly TRBD1 on 5 matching bases. Germline-derived CDR1 and CDR2 are LNHDA and SQIVND (reference sequence). V gave up 6 bases and J gave up 1 base, with 9 bases separating them. The CDR3 is made up of 13 amino acids.

V is TRBV20-1 and J is TRBJ2-4, with a weak D call TRBD1 (5 bases). Between the trimmed V and J ends, which lost 3 bases and 13 bases, there was a span of 13 bases. Germline V gives CDR1 DFQATT, CDR2 SNEGSKA (reference sequence). CDR3 size: 11 residues. CDR3 sequence: CSASPGQRQYF. The CDR3 DNA reads TGCAGTGCTAGCCCCGGACAAAGGCAGTACTTC.

The rearrangement joins TRBV10-3 to TRBJ1-4; 7 nucleotides match TRBD1. With 6 bases clipped from V and 5 bases from J, the junction kept 6 bases outside the gene matches. Germline lookup yields CDR1 ENHRY and CDR2 SYGVKD. The CDR3 spans 14 residues. CDR3: CAIRAGTENEKLFF. CDR3 sequence (DNA): TGTGCCATCAGAGCCGGGACAGAGAATGAAAAACTGTTTTTT.

This rearrangement joins TRBV7-8 to TRBJ1-6; a weak D match, TRBD1 (5 bases). Germline V gene data show CDR1 as SGHVS and CDR2 as FQNEAQ. V was trimmed by 5 bases and J by 6 bases, leaving 14 bases between them. The CDR3 runs to 15 residues. CDR3 in DNA: TGTGCCAGCAGCCGTTCGGGACTCTCTAATTCACCCCTCCACTTT. This translates into CASSRSGLSNSPLHF.

This rearrangement joins TRBV7-9 to TRBJ2-4; D possibly corresponds to TRBD2 (6 bases). This CDR3 has 14 residues. CDR1 and CDR2 (germline): SEHNR, FQNEAQ (reference sequence). V gave up 2 bases and J gave up 16 bases, with 21 bases separating them. The CDR3 region has the DNA TGTGCCAGCAGCTTACGAGGGGAGGAGAATTTTCTATACTTC. Protein product: CASSLRGEENFLYF. Full variable domain (outside the CDR3, taken from reference TRBV7-9 and TRBJ2-4): DTGVSQNPRHKITKRGQNVTFRCDPISEHNRLYWYRQTLGQGPEFLTYFQNEAQLEKSRLLSDRFSAERPKGSFSTLEIQRTEQGDSAMYLCASSLRGEENFLYFGAGTRLSVL.

Here the CDR3 reads CASSSSTKASETQYF. As DNA, the CDR3 is TGCGCCAGCAGCTCGTCCACAAAAGCGAGCGAGACCCAGTACTTC. The chain has TRBV5-1 and TRBJ2-5; D unclear. Germline V CDR1 and CDR2: SGHRS, YFSETQ. The CDR3 spans 15 residues. The V end lost 3 bases, the J end lost 5 bases, and 17 bases lay between the germline ends. The whole variable domain, filled in from reference TRBV5-1 and TRBJ2-5, reads KAGVTQTPRYLIKTRGQQVTLSCSPISGHRSVSWYQQTPGQGLQFLFEYFSETQRNKGNFPGRFSGRQFSNSRSEMNVSTLELGDSALYLCASSSSTKASETQYFGPGTRLLVL.

The chain uses TRBV11-2 and TRBJ2-2; D is perhaps TRBD2 (6 bases). The V and J ends lost 5 bases and 3 bases respectively, with 13 bases between them. There are 15 residues in the CDR3. Germline CDR1 is SGHAT and CDR2 is FQNNGV. CDR3 coding DNA: TGTGCCAGCAGCCCAGGGACTTTTGACACCGGGGAGCTGTTTTTT. Its translation is CASSPGTFDTGELFF.

This sequence joins TRBV24-1 and TRBJ1-4; 7 nucleotides agree with TRBD1. This CDR3 has 16 amino acids. V lost 3 bases and J lost 8; bases outside the gene matches: 11. Germline CDR1 and CDR2: KGHDR and SFDVKD. CDR3 sequence (DNA): TGTGCCACCAGTGATCCGGTGAGGACAGGAGAAGAAAAACTGTTTTTT. Its translation: CATSDPVRTGEEKLFF.

The J gene is TRBJ1-2, the V gene TRBV14; D gene uncertain. Per the germline V gene, CDR1 is SGHDN and CDR2 is FVKESK. The CDR3 consists of 16 residues. V lost 4 bases to trimming and J lost 2 bases, with 17 bases between them. Here the CDR3 DNA reads TGTGCCAGCAGCCCCTACACCATGACAAAGAACTATGGCTACACCTTC. Translating gives CASSPYTMTKNYGYTF.

The rearrangement uses TRBV3-1 (or the pseudogene TRBV3-2) and TRBJ1-5, with no clear D. Germline lookup yields CDR1 LGHDT and CDR2 YNNKEL (reference sequence). The CDR3 contains 15 residues. V gave up 1 base and J gave up 3 bases, with 10 bases separating them. The CDR3 DNA reads as TGTGCCAGCAGCCAAGGCCGAGGGAACAATCAGCCCCAGCATTTT. Its protein product is CASSQGRGNNQPQHF.

CDR3 loop: CATSGTVANTGELFF. The CDR3 DNA is TGTGCCACCAGCGGTACAGTAGCGAACACCGGGGAGCTGTTTTTT. V and J are TRBV15 and TRBJ2-2; D call uncertain. Trimming left V 5 bases short and J 0 bases short, with 10 bases between. Germline CDR1 and CDR2: LNHNV and YYDKDF (reference sequence). The CDR3 spans 15 residues.

This chain connects TRBV27 to TRBJ1-4; weak D call: TRBD1 (6 bases). The CDR3 consists of 17 residues. The germline V gene has CDR1 MNHEY and CDR2 SMNVEV (reference sequence). Trimming took 10 bases from V and 7 from J, leaving 28 bases between them. The CDR3 DNA is TGTGCCAACCCAAGACAAAACCGGGACACACTGGGTGAAAAACTGTTTTTT. Translating gives CANPRQNRDTLGEKLFF.